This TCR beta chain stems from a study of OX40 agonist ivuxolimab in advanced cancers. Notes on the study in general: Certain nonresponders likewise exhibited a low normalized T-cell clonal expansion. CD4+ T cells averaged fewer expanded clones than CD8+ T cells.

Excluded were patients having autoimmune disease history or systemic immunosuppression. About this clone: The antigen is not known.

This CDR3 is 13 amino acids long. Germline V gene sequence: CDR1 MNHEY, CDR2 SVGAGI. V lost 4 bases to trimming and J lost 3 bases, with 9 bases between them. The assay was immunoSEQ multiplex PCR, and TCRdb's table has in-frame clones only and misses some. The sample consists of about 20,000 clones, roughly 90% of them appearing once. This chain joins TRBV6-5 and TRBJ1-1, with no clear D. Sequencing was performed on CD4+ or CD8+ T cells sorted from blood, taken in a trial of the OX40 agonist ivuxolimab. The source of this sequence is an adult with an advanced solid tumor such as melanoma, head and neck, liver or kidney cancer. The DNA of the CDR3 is TGTGCCAGCAGTTTTGGGGAATACACTGAAGCTTTCTTT. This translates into CASSFGEYTEAFF.